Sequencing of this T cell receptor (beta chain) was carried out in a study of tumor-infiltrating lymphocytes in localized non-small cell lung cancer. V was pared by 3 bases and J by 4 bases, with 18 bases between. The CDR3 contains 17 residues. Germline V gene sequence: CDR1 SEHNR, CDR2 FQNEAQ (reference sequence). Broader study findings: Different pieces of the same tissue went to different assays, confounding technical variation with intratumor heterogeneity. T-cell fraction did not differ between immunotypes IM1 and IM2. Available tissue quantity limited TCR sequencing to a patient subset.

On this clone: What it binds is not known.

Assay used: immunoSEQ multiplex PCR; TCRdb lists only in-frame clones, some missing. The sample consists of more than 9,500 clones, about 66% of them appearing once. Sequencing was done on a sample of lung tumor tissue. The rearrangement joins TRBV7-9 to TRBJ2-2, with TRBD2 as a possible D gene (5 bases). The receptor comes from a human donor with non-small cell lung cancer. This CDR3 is CASSLARLAISTGELFF. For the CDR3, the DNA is TGTGCCAGCAGCTTGGCCCGGCTAGCAATTAGCACCGGGGAGCTGTTTTTT.